This is a list of T cell receptor beta chains from one sample in a study of graft-versus-host responses after intestinal transplantation. Sequencing used immunoSEQ multiplex PCR; TCRdb keeps in-frame clones, though not all of them. The sample lists some 23,000 clones, roughly four fifths occurring once. Their antigen targets remain unknown. The material sequenced was unstimulated CD8+ T cells sorted from spleen or lymph node cells, taken before transplant. The receptors were sampled from a human donor who was the organ donor for an intestinal transplant. CDR3s leave out the opening cysteine and the closing phenylalanine or tryptophan.

v_call	j_call	cdr3_aa
TRBV29-1	TRBJ1-1	SDVGTEAF
TRBV6-1	TRBJ2-1	ASSELAGTYNEQF
TRBV15	TRBJ2-4	ATSRDGGDSIQY
TRBV30	TRBJ1-2	AWSAGRTDYT
TRBV25-1	TRBJ1-1	ASSEWGVNTEAF
TRBV19	TRBJ2-7	ASSAGTEQYEQY
TRBV15	TRBJ1-2	ATVNRTGSDWGYT
TRBV4-1	TRBJ2-6	ASSQAVTGGSGANVLT
TRBV15	TRBJ2-7	ATSTLQGAHEQY
TRBV7-9	TRBJ2-7	ASSPGGGHEQY
TRBV13	TRBJ1-6	ASSLGGSSYNSPLH
TRBV9	NA	ASSEEAASSSYEQY
TRBV4-3	TRBJ2-2	ASSQSVAGRAGELF